A single sample gave rise to the 19 T cell receptor beta chains below, sequenced in a study of T cells in Graves' hyperthyroidism and ophthalmopathy. Amplified TCR beta CDR3 regions came from RNA transcripts. The HTBI primer set was used in a first-round RT-PCR of the TCR CDR3. TCRdb re-analysed the multiplex PCR reads in MiXCR, keeping a single row per CDR3 protein. The sample lists around 420,000 distinct CDR3 sequences, approximately 14% occurring once. What was sequenced was blood. The receptor set was obtained from a woman between 18 and 29 years old with Graves' hyperthyroidism.

This clonotype was seen many times. This sequence joins TRBV13 and TRBJ2-7, with TRBD1 identical over 8 bases. The length of the CDR3 is 13 residues. CDR1 and CDR2 (germline): PRHDT, FYEKMQ (reference sequence). V trimming: 3 bases; J trimming: 7 bases; junction bases outside the gene matches: 5. The CDR3, as DNA: TGTGCCAGCAGCTTGAGTGGACAGGGTGAGCAGTACTTC. Its protein is CASSLSGQGEQYF.

CDR3 coding DNA: TGCAGTGCTAGTAGGGTCTCTGGAAACACCATATATTTT. As protein: CSASRVSGNTIYF. The chain links TRBV20-1 to TRBJ1-3; no clear D. The CDR3 is made up of 13 amino acids. The germline V gene has CDR1 DFQATT and CDR2 SNEGSKA (reference sequence). V lost 3 bases to trimming and J lost 0 bases, with 6 bases between them.

This clonotype was counted only a few times. One base away lies a much larger clone, so this may be a sequencing read error. The V and J genes are TRBV2 and TRBJ1-2; D call uncertain. CDR3 length: 12 residues. The V gene lost 1 base and the J gene lost 2 bases, with 2 bases spanning the gap. Germline CDR1 SNHLY, CDR2 FYNNEI. In DNA form, the CDR3 reads TGTGCCAGCAGTGAAGAAAACTATGGCTACACCTTC. Its protein is CASSEENYGYTF.

The chain links TRBV9 to TRBJ1-3; D not resolved. This CDR3 comprises 16 residues. Between the trimmed V and J ends, which lost 3 bases and 0 bases, there was a span of 13 bases. Germline CDR1 SGDLS, CDR2 YYNGEE. In DNA form, the CDR3 reads TGTGCCAGCAGCGGAGGGAGATCGAGCTCTGGAAACACCATATATTTT. Residues: CASSGGRSSSGNTIYF. The full variable domain, in which reference TRBV9 and TRBJ1-3 provide the parts outside the CDR3, is DSGVTQTPKHLITATGQRVTLRCSPRSGDLSVYWYQQSLDQGLQFLIQYYNGEERAKGNILERFSAQQFPDLHSELNLSSLELGDSALYFCASSGGRSSSGNTIYFGEGSWLTVV.

This clonotype was seen at least ten times. The chain couples TRBV6-2 or TRBV6-3 to TRBJ1-1, with D unclear. This CDR3 spans 15 amino acids. Germline V gene sequence: CDR1 MNHEY, CDR2 SVGEGT. V was cut by 5 bases and J by 0 bases, with 13 bases left in between. Written as DNA, the CDR3 is TGTGCCAGCAGTACCGACGGGGATATGAACACTGAAGCTTTCTTT. It translates to CASSTDGDMNTEAFF.

Worth noting for this clonotype: A much larger clonotype is one base distant, so this may be a read error. The CDR3 DNA reads as TGTGCCGGGGGGGACCAGAATAATTCACCCCTCCACTTT. Translating gives CAGGDQNNSPLHF. The chain recombines TRBV2 with TRBJ1-6, with TRBD1 as a possible D gene (5 bases). Trimming removed 11 bases from V and 5 bases from J, with 13 bases in between. The CDR3 length is 13 residues. Germline V gene lookup returns CDR1 SNHLY and CDR2 FYNNEI. Together with reference TRBV2 and TRBJ1-6, the CDR3 gives the full variable domain: EPEVTQTPSHQVTQMGQEVILRCVPISNHLYFYWYRQILGQKVEFLVSFYNNEISEKSEIFDDQFSVERPDGSNFTLKIRSTKLEDSAMYFCAGGDQNNSPLHFGNGTRLTVT.

This clonotype was seen repeatedly, ten times or more. J is TRBJ2-2 and V is TRBV6-5; 7 bases are a match to TRBD2. The CDR3 spans 16 residues. The V and J ends lost 6 bases and 2 bases, in that order; junction bases with no gene match: 9. Germline CDR1 reads MNHEY; CDR2 reads SVGAGI. CDR3 DNA sequence: TGTGCCAGCAGGGTTACGGGACTACCTAACACCGGGGAGCTGTTTTTT. Protein product: CASRVTGLPNTGELFF.

This rearrangement joins TRBV5-6 to TRBJ2-1; a weak D match, TRBD1 (6 bases). This CDR3 contains 15 residues. The germline gives CDR1 SGHDT, CDR2 YYEEEE. V was trimmed by 7 bases and J by 4 bases, leaving 18 bases between them. The CDR3 sequence: CASSPGVFLYNEQFF. CDR3 in DNA: TGTGCCAGCTCACCAGGGGTTTTTCTTTACAATGAGCAGTTCTTC.

The chain couples TRBV7-9 to TRBJ2-3, with a weak D call TRBD2 (6 bases). V lost 7 bases and J lost 0, with 20 bases in between. There are 17 residues in the CDR3. From germline, CDR1 is SEHNR and CDR2 FQNEAQ (reference sequence). CDR3 nucleotides: TGTGCCAGCATCCCCAAGGAGGGTAGCCTGAGCACAGATACGCAGTATTTT. Translating it yields CASIPKEGSLSTDTQYF.

There are many counts of this clonotype. CDR3 DNA: TGCGCCAGCAGCCAGGGGACAGGGGCGACTAACTATGGCTACACCTTC. Its translation: CASSQGTGATNYGYTF. This chain links TRBV4-3 with TRBJ1-2, with 10 nucleotides matching TRBD1. This CDR3 is 16 amino acids long. J gave up 0 bases and V 3 bases, and 4 bases lay outside the gene matches. Germline V CDR1 and CDR2: LGHNA, YSLEER.

The CDR3 DNA reads as TGTGCCAGCAGCTTTGGGACTAGCCTAGGCACAGATACGCAGTATTTT. It encodes CASSFGTSLGTDTQYF. This chain uses TRBV7-9 with TRBJ2-3, with TRBD2 identical over 9 bases. Germline V gene data show CDR1 as SEHNR and CDR2 as FQNEAQ (reference sequence). This CDR3 has 16 residues. With V trimmed by 3 bases and J by 1 base, 5 bases remained unmatched.

This chain joins TRBV25-1 and TRBJ2-1; weak D call: TRBD1 (5 bases). Trimming cost V 8 bases and J 6 bases, with 14 bases left between them. The germline V gene encodes CDR1 MGHDK and CDR2 SYGVNS. CDR3 length equals 13 residues. Here the CDR3 reads CASRFQGSNEQFF. The CDR3 DNA follows: TGTGCCAGCCGCTTTCAGGGATCCAATGAGCAGTTCTTC. Filled out from reference TRBV25-1 and TRBJ2-1, the complete variable domain reads EADIYQTPRYLVIGTGKKITLECSQTMGHDKMYWYQQDPGMELHLIHYSYGVNSTEKGDLSSESTVSRIRTEHFPLTLESARPSHTSQYLCASRFQGSNEQFFGPGTRLTVL.

The chain is built from TRBV9 and TRBJ2-3; TRBD1 is a possible D gene (6 bases). The CDR3 runs 15 residues. The germline gives CDR1 SGDLS, CDR2 YYNGEE. V lost 0 bases, J lost 11 bases, and 19 bases lay in between. The CDR3, as DNA: TGTGCCAGCAGCGTAGCGACCTCTGGGGGCGGTAGGCAGTATTTT. This sequence encodes CASSVATSGGGRQYF.

The table lists this clonotype with many counts. This chain links TRBV24-1 with TRBJ2-1, with D possibly being TRBD1 (6 bases). The CDR3 is 15 residues long. The V end lost 3 bases, the J end lost 7 bases, and 15 bases lay between the germline ends. Germline CDR1 reads KGHDR; CDR2 reads SFDVKD. The CDR3 DNA reads TGTGCCACCAGTGATCCTACAGGGTATGCAAATGAGCAGTTCTTC. Amino acid sequence: CATSDPTGYANEQFF.

The chain couples TRBV4-1 to TRBJ1-1; 11 bases are shared with TRBD1. The CDR3 runs 16 residues. The germline V gene encodes CDR1 MGHRA and CDR2 YSYEKL. The V segment lost 0 bases and the J segment 4 bases; nucleotides outside the gene matches: 4. This CDR3 reads CASSQEPGTGGTEAFF. CDR3 sequence (DNA): TGCGCCAGCAGCCAAGAGCCCGGGACAGGGGGCACTGAAGCTTTCTTT.

This clonotype was picked up many times. The chain employs TRBV7-2 and TRBJ2-1, with D tentatively TRBD2 (6 bases). The V end was cut by 2 bases, the J end by 4 bases, with 15 bases between. Germline assignment: CDR1 SGHTA and CDR2 FQGNSA. The CDR3 has 16 amino acids. CDR3 region: CASSLRRDNLYNEQFF. CDR3 sequence (DNA): TGTGCCAGCAGCTTAAGGCGGGATAATCTGTACAATGAGCAGTTCTTC.

The V and J genes are TRBV5-1 and TRBJ1-6; tentatively, D is TRBD1 (6 bases). V lost 6 bases and J lost 10, with 11 bases in between. The V gene's germline CDR1 is SGHRS and CDR2 YFSETQ. The CDR3 is 12 residues long. The CDR3, as DNA: TGCGCCAGCACAGAAGGGGGGTCACCCCTCCACTTT. This translates into CASTEGGSPLHF. Variable domain in full (rest from reference TRBV5-1 and TRBJ1-6): KAGVTQTPRYLIKTRGQQVTLSCSPISGHRSVSWYQQTPGQGLQFLFEYFSETQRNKGNFPGRFSGRQFSNSRSEMNVSTLELGDSALYLCASTEGGSPLHFGNGTRLTVT.

This clonotype showed up just a few times. The CDR3 loop is CSALAGGETQYF. The CDR3 region has the DNA TGCAGTGCTCTAGCGGGAGGAGAGACCCAGTACTTC. V usage is TRBV20-1 and J usage is TRBJ2-5; the match to TRBD2 covers 11 bases. The CDR3 is 12 residues long. With V trimmed by 5 bases and J by 4 bases, 0 bases remained unmatched. Germline CDR1 is DFQATT and CDR2 is SNEGSKA (reference sequence).

The chain employs TRBV12-3 or TRBV12-4 and TRBJ2-3; TRBD2 matches 7 bases. Unmatched junction bases numbered 6, after V lost 7 bases and J lost 2 bases. The length of the CDR3 is 14 residues. The CDR3 here is CASTPGGVTDTQYF. In DNA form, the CDR3 reads TGTGCCAGCACTCCGGGGGGAGTCACAGATACGCAGTATTTT.